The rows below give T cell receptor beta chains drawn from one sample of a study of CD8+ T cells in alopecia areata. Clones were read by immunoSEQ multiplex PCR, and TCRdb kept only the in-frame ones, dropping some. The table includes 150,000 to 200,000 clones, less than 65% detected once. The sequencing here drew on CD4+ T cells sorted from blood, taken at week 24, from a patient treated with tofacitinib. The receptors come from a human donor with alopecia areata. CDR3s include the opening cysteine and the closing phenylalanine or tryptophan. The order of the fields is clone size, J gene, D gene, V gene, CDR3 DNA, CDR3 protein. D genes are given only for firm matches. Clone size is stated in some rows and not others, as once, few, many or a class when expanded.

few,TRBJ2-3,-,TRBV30,TGTGCCTGGACTTCCACAGATACGCAGTATTTT,CAWTSTDTQYF
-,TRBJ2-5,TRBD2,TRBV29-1,TGCAGCTCCGGACTAGATCAAGAGACCCAGTACTTC,CSSGLDQETQYF
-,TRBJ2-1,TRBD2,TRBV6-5,TGTGCCAGCAGTAGGACTAGCGGGGACATCGTTGAGCAGTTCTTC,CASSRTSGDIVEQFF
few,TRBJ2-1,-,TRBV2,TGTGCCAGCAGCAGTGGAGGATATGAGCAGTTCTTC,CASSSGGYEQFF
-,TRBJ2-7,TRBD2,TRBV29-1,TGCAGCGTCGCCGGACGACTAGCGGGGTACGAGCAGTACTTC,CSVAGRLAGYEQYF
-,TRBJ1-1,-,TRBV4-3,TGCGCCAGCAGCCAAGAGCCCCGGCAGGCCACCGAAGCTTTCTTT,CASSQEPRQATEAFF
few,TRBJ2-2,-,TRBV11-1,TGTGCCAGCAGCCGGGATGTCGGGGAGCTGTTTTTT,CASSRDVGELFF
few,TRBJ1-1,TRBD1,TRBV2,TGTGCCAGCAGTGCACAGGGGTCGAACACTGAAGCTTTCTTT,CASSAQGSNTEAFF
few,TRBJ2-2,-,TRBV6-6,TGTGCCAGCATAAGGGAGACCGGGGAGCTGTTTTTT,CASIRETGELFF
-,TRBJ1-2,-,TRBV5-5,TGTGCCAGCAGCTTATATTCGGGGAACTTGGGCTACACCTTC,CASSLYSGNLGYTF
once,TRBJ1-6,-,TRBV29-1,TGCAGCGTGGGCGACAAGGCTGATTCACCCCTCCACTTT,CSVGDKADSPLHF
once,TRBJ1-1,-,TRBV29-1,TGCAGCGTTGAAGGAAGATCGAACACTGAAGCTTTCTTT,CSVEGRSNTEAFF
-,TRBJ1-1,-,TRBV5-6,TGTGCCAGCAGCTTGGATCCGTTGAACACTGAAGCTTTCTTT,CASSLDPLNTEAFF
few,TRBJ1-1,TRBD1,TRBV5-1,TGCGCCAGCAGCCTCCGAGGACAGGGAGAAGCTTTCTTT,CASSLRGQGEAFF
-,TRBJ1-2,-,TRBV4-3,TGCGCCAGCAGCCAAGAATCAGGATTCCATGGCTACACCTTC,CASSQESGFHGYTF
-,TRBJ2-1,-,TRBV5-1,TGCGCCAGCAGCTCAACGGGGGGCGGTTTCAATGAGCAGTTCTTC,CASSSTGGGFNEQFF
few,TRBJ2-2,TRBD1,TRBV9,TGTGCCAGCAGCGTAGATGCACTAGGGACAGGGGAAAGAGGGGAGCTGTTTTTT,CASSVDALGTGERGELFF
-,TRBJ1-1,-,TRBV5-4,TGTGCCAGCAAAGTGGATGGTCAGGGGACTGAAGCTTTCTTT,CASKVDGQGTEAFF
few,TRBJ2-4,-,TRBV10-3,TGTGCCATCAGTGAGTCATCAGGGGAGACCAAAAACATTCAGTACTTC,CAISESSGETKNIQYF
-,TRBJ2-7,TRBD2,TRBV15,TGTGCCACCAGCAGAGCCCCCCGAGCGGGGGGCGACTACGAGCAGTACTTC,CATSRAPRAGGDYEQYF
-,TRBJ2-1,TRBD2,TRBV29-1,TGCAGCGCAAGACGGACTAGCAACAATGAGCAGTTCTTC,CSARRTSNNEQFF
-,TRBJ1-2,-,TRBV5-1,TGCGCCAGCAGCCATGACCGGAGGGGCTACACCTTC,CASSHDRRGYTF
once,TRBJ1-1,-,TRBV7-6,TGTGCCAGCAGCTTACAACCCGGGACGGCGAATACGAACACTGAAGCTTTCTTT,CASSLQPGTANTNTEAFF
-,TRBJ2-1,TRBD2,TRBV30,TGTGCCTGGAATGTAGCGGGTTACAATGAGCAGTTCTTC,CAWNVAGYNEQFF
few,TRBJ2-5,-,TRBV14,TGTGCCAGCAGCCAAGGATCCTTGGAGACCCAGTACTTC,CASSQGSLETQYF
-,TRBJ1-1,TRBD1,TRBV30,TGTGCCGGTTCCTGGGACAGTGGGAACACTGAAGCTTTCTTT,CAGSWDSGNTEAFF
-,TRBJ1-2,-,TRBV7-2,TGTGCCAGCAGCCTCCAAAAGGACTCCTATGGCTACACCTTC,CASSLQKDSYGYTF
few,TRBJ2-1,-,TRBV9,TGTGCCAGCAGCGTATTACTGGGAGGCGATGAGCAGTTCTTC,CASSVLLGGDEQFF
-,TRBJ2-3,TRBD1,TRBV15,TGTGCCACCAGCAGTGGAGGACAGGGGGCGGATACGCAGTATTTT,CATSSGGQGADTQYF